The 19 T cell receptor beta chains listed next were all sequenced from one sample in a study of blood T cells in healthy people across ages (dated by TCRdb to the mid-2010s). Receptor amplification or capture employed 5' RACE. Instrument on record: Illumina HiSeq 2500. A second about 7 to 11 cycle PCR used a sample-barcoded 5' primer and a J-beta primer mix. TCRdb trimmed the raw reads at Q25, called clones with MiXCR and kept productive beta chains. Each CDR3 protein gets just one entry, which takes the most common genes and DNA from the rows behind it. The sample table records about a million distinct CDR3 sequences; just over 50% of these occur just once. Together, the top ten hold about a fifth of the sample. Sequenced sample: blood. These receptors came from a woman aged 55-70 years in good health.

V and J are TRBV3-1 and TRBJ2-4; TRBD2 might be the D (6 bases). The J call may be mistaken, given a closer DNA end match to TRBJ2-7. From germline, CDR1 is LGHDT and CDR2 YNNKEL (reference sequence). The CDR3 spans 15 residues. The CDR3 loop reads CASSQDLGRSHEQYF. CDR3 in DNA: TGTGCCAGCAGCCAAGATCTCGGGAGATCCCACGAGCAGTACTTC.

The J gene is TRBJ2-3, the V gene TRBV10-3; possibly TRBD1 for D (6 bases). V gave up 3 bases and J gave up 4 bases, with 14 bases separating them. The germline V gene encodes CDR1 ENHRY and CDR2 SYGVKD. This CDR3 spans 15 amino acids. In DNA form, the CDR3 reads TGTGCCATCAGTGATTGGGCAACAGGGCCAGATACGCAGTATTTT. It codes for CAISDWATGPDTQYF.

The chain joins TRBV14 to TRBJ2-3; no firm D call. V was trimmed by 5 bases and J by 4 bases, leaving 19 bases between them. CDR1 and CDR2 from the germline V gene are SGHDN and FVKESK. The CDR3 extends over 16 amino acids. The CDR3 DNA is TGTGCCAGCAGCGACATGGCTCTAGGTCTTTCAGATACGCAGTATTTT. This translates into CASSDMALGLSDTQYF.

This clonotype was found a few times. The DNA for the CDR3 is TGTGCCATCAGTGACCCAGCAGCCACAGATACGCAGTATTTT. It encodes CAISDPAATDTQYF. The genes are TRBV10-3 and TRBJ2-3; D call uncertain. Trimming removed 3 bases at V and 2 bases at J, with 9 bases between. Per the germline V gene, CDR1 is ENHRY and CDR2 is SYGVKD. This CDR3 has 14 amino acids.

This chain links TRBV4-2 with TRBJ1-2; D not resolved. The CDR3 loop spans 15 amino acids. In germline, CDR1 is LGHNA, CDR2 YNFKEQ. The germline V and J ends were trimmed by 1 base and 1 base, with 10 bases remaining between them. The CDR3 bases are TGTGCCAGCAGCCAAGTGGTGAAGAATAACTATGGCTACACCTTC. As protein: CASSQVVKNNYGYTF.

J is TRBJ2-5 and V is TRBV5-1, with 9 bases aligning to TRBD2. Trimming at V came to 2 bases and at J to 11 bases, leaving 7 bases not matched to a gene. The CDR3 is 13 amino acids. The germline gives CDR1 SGHRS, CDR2 YFSETQ. This CDR3 is CASSFGTSNEQYF. CDR3 bases: TGCGCCAGCAGCTTCGGGACTAGCAATGAGCAGTACTTC.

The chain carries TRBV20-1 and TRBJ2-3; D gene ambiguous. Germline assignment: CDR1 DFQATT and CDR2 SNEGSKA (reference sequence). V lost 6 bases and J 2 bases, leaving 15 bases between the germline ends. The CDR3 is made up of 14 amino acids. Here the CDR3 DNA reads TGCAGTGCCCCCGATGAGGATACCACAGATACGCAGTATTTT. It yields the protein CSAPDEDTTDTQYF.

This clonotype appeared a few times. This chain joins TRBV27 and TRBJ2-7; 7 nucleotides agree with TRBD2. This CDR3 region has 14 residues. Unmatched junction bases numbered 3, after V lost 4 bases and J lost 0 bases. Germline V gene sequence: CDR1 MNHEY, CDR2 SMNVEV (reference sequence). CDR3 bases: TGTGCCAGCAGTTCTACTAGCGACTCCTACGAGCAGTACTTC. As protein: CASSSTSDSYEQYF.

This clonotype was seen a few times. This chain links TRBV3-1 with TRBJ2-5, with 8 bases aligning to TRBD1. J was trimmed by 5 bases and V by 1 base; bases with no gene match: 6. Germline V gene data show CDR1 as LGHDT and CDR2 as YNNKEL (reference sequence). There are 15 residues in the CDR3. The CDR3 DNA sequence: TGTGCCAGCAGCCAAGTGGTCAGGGGGCGGGAGACCCAGTACTTC. It specifies CASSQVVRGRETQYF.

In its sample, this clonotype was seen once. This chain uses TRBV6-5 with TRBJ2-1; 8 nucleotides match TRBD1. Trimming cost V 6 bases and J 3 bases; bases outside gene matches: 4. The CDR3 totals 14 residues. Germline values: CDR1 MNHEY, CDR2 SVGAGI. The CDR3 is CASSRQGYYNEQFF. CDR3 sequence (DNA): TGTGCCAGCAGCCGACAGGGGTACTACAATGAGCAGTTCTTC.

This clonotype was counted at least ten times. The gene calls are TRBV4-3 and TRBJ2-3; perhaps TRBD2 as D (5 bases). Per the germline V gene, CDR1 is LGHNA and CDR2 is YSLEER. CDR3 size: 16 residues. Trimming stripped 4 bases from V and 0 bases from J, with 14 bases between. CDR3 region: CASSRGVVGSTDTQYF. CDR3 in DNA: TGCGCCAGCAGCCGGGGAGTAGTTGGGAGCACAGATACGCAGTATTTT.

This clonotype was seen a handful of times. V and J are TRBV6-1 and TRBJ2-3, with 10 bases identical to TRBD1. V was clipped by 8 bases and J by 1 base; unmatched bases: 6. This CDR3 is built from 15 residues. Looked up from germline, CDR1 is MNHNS and CDR2 is SASEGT. CDR3 in DNA: TGTGCCAGCGTTCGGGACAGGGGTGGCACAGATACGCAGTATTTT. This translates into CASVRDRGGTDTQYF.

Notes on this clonotype: This may be a read error, as it is one base from a much larger clone. V and J are TRBV29-1 and TRBJ2-5, with a tentative D call TRBD2 (6 bases). The J call may be incorrect, as the DNA end agrees better with TRBJ2-7. In germline, CDR1 is SQVTM, CDR2 ANQGSEA. The CDR3 runs to 12 residues. The CDR3 here is CSVRAGRYEQYF. The CDR3 DNA reads as TGCAGCGTTCGAGCAGGGAGGTACGAGCAGTACTTC.

The rearrangement joins TRBV10-3 to TRBJ2-1, with D possibly being TRBD1 (5 bases). The germline V gene encodes CDR1 ENHRY and CDR2 SYGVKD. The CDR3 covers 11 residues. V was cut by 5 bases and J by 6 bases, with 5 bases left in between. The CDR3 is CAISTGNEQFF. The CDR3 bases are TGTGCCATCAGTACAGGCAATGAGCAGTTCTTC.

This clonotype has only a few counts. The J gene is TRBJ2-5, the V gene TRBV25-1; possibly TRBD1 or TRBD2 for D (7 bases each). The CDR3 has 15 residues. Trimming removed 1 base at V and 5 bases at J, with 14 bases between. Per the germline V gene, CDR1 is MGHDK and CDR2 is SYGVNS. The CDR3 DNA reads as TGTGCCAGCAGTGAATTCAGGGGGGGTCTGGAGACCCAGTACTTC. This codes for CASSEFRGGLETQYF.

J is TRBJ2-6 and V is TRBV12-3 or TRBV12-4; D unresolved. V dropped 8 bases and J dropped 0 bases, with 8 bases sitting between them. The CDR3 totals 14 residues. CDR3 in DNA: TGTGCCAGCCGGAGTTCCTCTGGGGCCAACGTCCTGACTTTC. It yields the protein CASRSSSGANVLTF.

This chain connects TRBV6-8 to TRBJ1-5; D not resolved. This CDR3 is 15 amino acids long. V gave up 2 bases and J gave up 1 base, with 9 bases separating them. Germline CDR1 is MNHGY and CDR2 is SAAAGT. The chain's CDR3 is CASSYGLMSNQPQHF. The CDR3, as DNA: TGTGCCAGCAGTTACGGGCTAATGAGCAATCAGCCCCAGCATTTT.

The chain carries TRBV4-3 and TRBJ2-1; D perhaps matches TRBD2 (6 bases). Trimming shortened V by 1 base and J by 5 bases, and 21 bases separated the two germline ends. Germline CDR1 and CDR2: LGHNA and YSLEER. The CDR3 consists of 18 residues. CDR3 nucleotide sequence: TGCGCCAGCAGCCAAGGCATTCGTTACGAGACTAGACACAATGAGCAGTTCTTC. Translated: CASSQGIRYETRHNEQFF.

The V call is TRBV29-1, the J call TRBJ2-3, with 8 bases that match TRBD2. Per the germline V gene, CDR1 is SQVTM and CDR2 is ANQGSEA. Trimming took 3 bases from V and 4 from J; bases not matched to a gene: 6. The CDR3 runs to 14 residues. The CDR3 protein is CSVEPRGDADTQYF. The CDR3 DNA follows: TGCAGCGTTGAGCCGCGGGGGGACGCAGATACGCAGTATTTT.